This TCR beta chain was observed in a study of blood T cell repertoires in COVID-19. As for the study in general: Acute and convalescent COVID-19 specimens originated in the United States, Italy and Spain. PBMCs, B-cell-depleted T cells, or T cells provided the cDNA or gDNA that made up the material.

Original analysis: The authors estimated nucleated cell counts from reference gene primer amplification. Here immunoSEQ multiplex PCR was the method, and the copy in TCRdb shows in-frame clones only, minus some. V and J calls and clone size come straight from that table; D and trimming were deduced from the DNA. The sample lists over 120,000 clones, 79% occurring once. Enrolment of Seattle patients took place during active infection, and they were followed longitudinally. This clonotype originated in a woman in her seventies with COVID-19, enrolled during active disease. What was sequenced was peripheral blood.

The CDR3 sequence: CASSLGQGPYGYTF. For the CDR3, the DNA is TGTGCCAGCAGCTTAGGACAGGGGCCATATGGCTACACCTTC. This chain uses TRBV7-8 with TRBJ1-2, with 8 bases identical to TRBD1. Looked up from germline, CDR1 is SGHVS and CDR2 is FQNEAQ. The CDR3 runs to 14 residues. V dropped 1 base and J dropped 5; count of bases not matched to a gene: 3.